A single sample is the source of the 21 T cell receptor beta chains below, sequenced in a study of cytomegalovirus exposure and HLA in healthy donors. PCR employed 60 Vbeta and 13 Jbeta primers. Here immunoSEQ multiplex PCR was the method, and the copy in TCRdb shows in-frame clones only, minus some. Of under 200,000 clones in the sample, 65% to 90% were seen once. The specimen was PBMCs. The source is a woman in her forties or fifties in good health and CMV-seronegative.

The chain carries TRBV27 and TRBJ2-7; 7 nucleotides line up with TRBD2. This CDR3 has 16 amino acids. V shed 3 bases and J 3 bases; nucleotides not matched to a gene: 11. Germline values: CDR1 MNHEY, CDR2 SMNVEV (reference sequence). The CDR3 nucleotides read TGTGCCAGCAGTTTCACCACCGGACTAGTAGTCTACGAGCAGTACTTC. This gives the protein CASSFTTGLVVYEQYF.

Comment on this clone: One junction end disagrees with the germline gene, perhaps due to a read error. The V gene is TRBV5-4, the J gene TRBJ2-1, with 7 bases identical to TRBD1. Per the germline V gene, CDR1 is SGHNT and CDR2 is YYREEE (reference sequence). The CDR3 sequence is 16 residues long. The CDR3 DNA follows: TGTGCCAGCAACTTGGACTCAGGACAGGTATGGAATGAGCAGTTCTTC. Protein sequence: CASNLDSGQVWNEQFF. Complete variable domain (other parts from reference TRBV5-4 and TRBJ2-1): ETGVTQSPTHLIKTRGQQVTLRCSSQSGHNTVSWYQQALGQGPQFIFQYYREEENGRGNFPPRFSGLQFPNYSSELNVNALELDDSALYLCASNLDSGQVWNEQFFGPGTRLTVL.

The CDR3 nucleotides are TGTGCCAGCAGCCAAGATTTGACTAGCGGGATTGGAGAGACCCAGTACTTC. This codes for CASSQDLTSGIGETQYF. The chain has TRBV14 and TRBJ2-5; 11 nucleotides agree with TRBD2. The CDR3 extends over 17 amino acids. With 0 bases clipped from V and 4 bases from J, the junction kept 7 bases outside the gene matches. The germline CDR1 and CDR2 sequences are SGHDN and FVKESK.

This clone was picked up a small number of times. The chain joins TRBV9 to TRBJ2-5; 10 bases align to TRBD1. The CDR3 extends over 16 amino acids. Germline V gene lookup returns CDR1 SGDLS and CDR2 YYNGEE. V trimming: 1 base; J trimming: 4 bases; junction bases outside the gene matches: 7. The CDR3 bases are TGTGCCAGCAGCGTACAACCAGACAGGGGGCGAGAGACCCAGTACTTC. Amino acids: CASSVQPDRGRETQYF.

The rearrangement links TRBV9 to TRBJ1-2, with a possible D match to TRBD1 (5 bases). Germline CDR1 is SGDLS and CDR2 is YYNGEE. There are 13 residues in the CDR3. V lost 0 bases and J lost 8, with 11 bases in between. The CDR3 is CASSVVQAGGYTF. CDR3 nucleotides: TGTGCCAGCAGCGTAGTACAGGCCGGGGGCTACACCTTC.

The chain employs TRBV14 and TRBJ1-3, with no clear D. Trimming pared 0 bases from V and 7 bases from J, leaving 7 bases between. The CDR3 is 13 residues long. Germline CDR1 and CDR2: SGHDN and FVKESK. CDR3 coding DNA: TGTGCCAGCAGCCAAGAGGGGAGGAACACCATATATTTT. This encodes CASSQEGRNTIYF.

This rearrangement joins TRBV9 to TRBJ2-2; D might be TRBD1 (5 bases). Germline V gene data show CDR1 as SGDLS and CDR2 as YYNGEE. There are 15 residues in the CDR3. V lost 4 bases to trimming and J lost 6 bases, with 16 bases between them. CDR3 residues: CASSPPPGMAGELFF. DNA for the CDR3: TGTGCCAGCAGCCCCCCACCAGGGATGGCCGGGGAGCTGTTTTTT.

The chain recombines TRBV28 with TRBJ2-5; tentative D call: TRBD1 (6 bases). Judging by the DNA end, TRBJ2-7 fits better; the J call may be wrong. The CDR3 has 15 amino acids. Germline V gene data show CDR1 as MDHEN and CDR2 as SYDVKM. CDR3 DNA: TGTGCCAGCAGAGAAACCGGGACAAGCGAAAACGAGCAGTACTTC. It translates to CASRETGTSENEQYF.

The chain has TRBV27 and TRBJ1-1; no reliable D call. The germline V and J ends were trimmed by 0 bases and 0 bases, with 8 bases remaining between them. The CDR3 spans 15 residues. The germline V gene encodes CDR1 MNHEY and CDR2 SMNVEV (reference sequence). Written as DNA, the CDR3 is TGTGCCAGCAGTTTATCAGGCGGGGTGAACACTGAAGCTTTCTTT. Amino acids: CASSLSGGVNTEAFF.

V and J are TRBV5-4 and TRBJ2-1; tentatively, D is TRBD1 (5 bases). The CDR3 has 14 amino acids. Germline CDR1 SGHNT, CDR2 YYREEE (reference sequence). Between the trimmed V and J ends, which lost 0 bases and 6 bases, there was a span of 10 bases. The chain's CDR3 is CASSLVGEVNEQFF. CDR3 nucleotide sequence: TGTGCCAGCAGCTTGGTAGGGGAAGTCAATGAGCAGTTCTTC.

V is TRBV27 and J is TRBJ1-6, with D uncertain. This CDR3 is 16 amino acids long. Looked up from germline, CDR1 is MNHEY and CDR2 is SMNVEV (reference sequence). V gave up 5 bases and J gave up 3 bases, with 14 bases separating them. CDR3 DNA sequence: TGTGCCAGCAGTAAGAGCGAGAGAGGCTATAATTCACCCCTCCACTTT. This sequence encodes CASSKSERGYNSPLHF.

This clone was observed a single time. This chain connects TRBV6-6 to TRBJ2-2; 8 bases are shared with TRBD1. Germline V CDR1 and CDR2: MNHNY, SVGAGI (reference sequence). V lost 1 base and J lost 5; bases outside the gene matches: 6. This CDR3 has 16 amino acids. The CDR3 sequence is CASSYLGQVGTGELFF. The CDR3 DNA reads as TGTGCCAGCAGTTACTTGGGACAGGTTGGAACCGGGGAGCTGTTTTTT.

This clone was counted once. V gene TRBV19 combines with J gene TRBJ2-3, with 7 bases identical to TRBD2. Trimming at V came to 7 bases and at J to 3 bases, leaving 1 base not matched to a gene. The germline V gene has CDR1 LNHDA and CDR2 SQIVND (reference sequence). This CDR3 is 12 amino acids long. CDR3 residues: CASKRDTDTQYF. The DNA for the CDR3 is TGTGCCAGTAAGCGGGATACAGATACGCAGTATTTT.

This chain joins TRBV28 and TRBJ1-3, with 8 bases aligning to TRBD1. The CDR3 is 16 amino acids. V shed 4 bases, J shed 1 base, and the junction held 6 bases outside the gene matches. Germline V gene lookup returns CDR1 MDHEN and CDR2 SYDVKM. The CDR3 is CASSWDRSGSGNTIYF. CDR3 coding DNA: TGTGCCAGCAGTTGGGACAGGTCGGGATCTGGAAACACCATATATTTT.

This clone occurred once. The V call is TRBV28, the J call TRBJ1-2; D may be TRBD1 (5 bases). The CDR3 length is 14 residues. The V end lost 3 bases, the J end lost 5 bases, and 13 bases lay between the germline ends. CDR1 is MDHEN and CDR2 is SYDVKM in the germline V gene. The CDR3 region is CASSFWVGGYGYTF. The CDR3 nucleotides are TGTGCCAGCAGTTTTTGGGTTGGGGGGTATGGCTACACCTTC.

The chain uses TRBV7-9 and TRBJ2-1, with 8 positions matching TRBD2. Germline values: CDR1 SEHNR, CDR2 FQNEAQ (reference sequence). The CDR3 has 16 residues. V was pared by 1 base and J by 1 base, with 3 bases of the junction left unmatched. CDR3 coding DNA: TGTGCCAGCAGCTTAGGGGGCGGGAGGTCCTACAATGAGCAGTTCTTC. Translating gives CASSLGGGRSYNEQFF. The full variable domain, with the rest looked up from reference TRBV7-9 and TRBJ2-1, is DTGVSQNPRHKITKRGQNVTFRCDPISEHNRLYWYRQTLGQGPEFLTYFQNEAQLEKSRLLSDRFSAERPKGSFSTLEIQRTEQGDSAMYLCASSLGGGRSYNEQFFGPGTRLTVL.

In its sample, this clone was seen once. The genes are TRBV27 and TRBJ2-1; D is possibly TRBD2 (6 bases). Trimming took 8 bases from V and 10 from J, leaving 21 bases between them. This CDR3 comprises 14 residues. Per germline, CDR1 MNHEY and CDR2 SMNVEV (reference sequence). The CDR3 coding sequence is TGTGCCAGCCTCGGGACTGCCGGCCCCGACGAGCAGTTCTTC. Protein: CASLGTAGPDEQFF.

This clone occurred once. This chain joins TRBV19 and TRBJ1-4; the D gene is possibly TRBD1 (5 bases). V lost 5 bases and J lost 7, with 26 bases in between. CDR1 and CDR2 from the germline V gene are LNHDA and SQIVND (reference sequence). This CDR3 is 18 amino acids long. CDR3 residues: CASSPSGSGAIGSEKLFF. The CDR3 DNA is TGTGCCAGTAGTCCTTCTGGGTCTGGGGCCATCGGCAGTGAAAAACTGTTTTTT.

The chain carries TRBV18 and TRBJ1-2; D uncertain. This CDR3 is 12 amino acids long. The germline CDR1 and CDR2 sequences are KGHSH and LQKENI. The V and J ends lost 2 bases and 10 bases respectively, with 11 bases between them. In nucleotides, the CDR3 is TGTGCCAGCTCACCAGGGCCCGAGTCCTACACCTTC. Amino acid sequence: CASSPGPESYTF.

The CDR3 region has the DNA TGTGCCAGTAGTATCAGAGGTCCCTCCGGAGATACGCAGTATTTT. Its protein product is CASSIRGPSGDTQYF. The chain recombines TRBV19 with TRBJ2-3; D ambiguous. Germline-derived CDR1 and CDR2 are LNHDA and SQIVND (reference sequence). The CDR3 runs 15 residues. Trimming pared 3 bases from V and 5 bases from J, leaving 15 bases between.

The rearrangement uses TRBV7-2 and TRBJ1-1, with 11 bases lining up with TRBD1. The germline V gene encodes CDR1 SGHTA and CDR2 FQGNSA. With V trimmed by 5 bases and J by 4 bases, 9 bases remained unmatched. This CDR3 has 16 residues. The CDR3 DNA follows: TGTGCCAGCAGCAAAGAAGGACAGGGGGCGAGCACTGAAGCTTTCTTT. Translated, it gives CASSKEGQGASTEAFF.